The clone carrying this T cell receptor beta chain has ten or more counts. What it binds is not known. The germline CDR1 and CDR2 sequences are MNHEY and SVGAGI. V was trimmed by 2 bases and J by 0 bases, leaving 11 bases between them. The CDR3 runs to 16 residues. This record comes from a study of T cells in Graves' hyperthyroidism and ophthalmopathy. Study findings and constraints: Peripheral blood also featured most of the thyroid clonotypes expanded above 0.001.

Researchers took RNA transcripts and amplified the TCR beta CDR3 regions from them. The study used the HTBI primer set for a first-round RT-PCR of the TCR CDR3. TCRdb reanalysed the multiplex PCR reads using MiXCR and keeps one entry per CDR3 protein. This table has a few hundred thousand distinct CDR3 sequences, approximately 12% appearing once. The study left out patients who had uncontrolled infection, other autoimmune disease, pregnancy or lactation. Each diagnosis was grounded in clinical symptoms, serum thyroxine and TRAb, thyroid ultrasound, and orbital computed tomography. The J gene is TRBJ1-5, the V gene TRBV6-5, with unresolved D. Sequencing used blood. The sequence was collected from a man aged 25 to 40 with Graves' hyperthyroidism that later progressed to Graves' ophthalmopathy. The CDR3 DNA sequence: TGTGCCAGCAGTTACCTTCGGGCAGCTAGCAATCAGCCCCAGCATTTT. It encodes CASSYLRAASNQPQHF.